The clone carrying this TCR beta chain has just a few counts. The sample belongs to a study of blood T cell repertoires in COVID-19. The V and J ends lost 3 bases and 0 bases, in that order; junction bases with no gene match: 5. Looked up from germline, CDR1 is GTSNPN and CDR2 is SVGIG (reference sequence). This CDR3 is 14 amino acids long. Per the study methods: From reference gene primer amplification, estimates of nucleated cell counts were derived. TCRdb keeps only in-frame clones here, not all; method: immunoSEQ multiplex PCR. That table is the source of V, J and clone size, and D and trimming were worked out from the DNA. This sample has a few hundred thousand clones, with roughly 90% found just once.

J is TRBJ2-7 and V is TRBV30; 7 bases agree with TRBD1. Material for sequencing was peripheral blood. This receptor was taken from a woman in her fifties or sixties with COVID-19, enrolled during active disease. The CDR3 DNA reads as TGTGCCTGGAGGGGGACAGTCTACTCCTACGAGCAGTACTTC. Its protein is CAWRGTVYSYEQYF.